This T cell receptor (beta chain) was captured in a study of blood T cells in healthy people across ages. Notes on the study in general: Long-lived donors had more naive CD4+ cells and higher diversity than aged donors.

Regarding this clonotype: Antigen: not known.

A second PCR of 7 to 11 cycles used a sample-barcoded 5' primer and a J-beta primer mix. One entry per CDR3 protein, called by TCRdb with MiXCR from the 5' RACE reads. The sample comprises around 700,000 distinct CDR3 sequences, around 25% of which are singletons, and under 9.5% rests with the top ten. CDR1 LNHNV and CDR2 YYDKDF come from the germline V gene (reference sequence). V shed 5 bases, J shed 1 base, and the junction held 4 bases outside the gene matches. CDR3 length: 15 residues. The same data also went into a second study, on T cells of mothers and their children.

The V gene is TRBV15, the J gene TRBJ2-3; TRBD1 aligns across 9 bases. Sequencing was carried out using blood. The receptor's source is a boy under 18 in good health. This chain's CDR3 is CATSLDRGGTDTQYF. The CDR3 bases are TGTGCCACCAGCCTCGACAGGGGGGGCACAGATACGCAGTATTTT.